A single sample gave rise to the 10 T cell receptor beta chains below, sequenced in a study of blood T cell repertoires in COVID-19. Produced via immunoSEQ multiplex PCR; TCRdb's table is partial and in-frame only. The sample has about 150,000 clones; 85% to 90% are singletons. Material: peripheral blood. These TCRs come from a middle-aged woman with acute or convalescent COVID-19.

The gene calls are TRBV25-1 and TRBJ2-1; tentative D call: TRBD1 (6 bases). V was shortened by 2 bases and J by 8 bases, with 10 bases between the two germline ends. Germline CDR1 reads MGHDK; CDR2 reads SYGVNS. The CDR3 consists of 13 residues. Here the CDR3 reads CASSEHNRDEQFF. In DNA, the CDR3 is TGTGCCAGCAGTGAACACAACAGGGATGAGCAGTTCTTC.

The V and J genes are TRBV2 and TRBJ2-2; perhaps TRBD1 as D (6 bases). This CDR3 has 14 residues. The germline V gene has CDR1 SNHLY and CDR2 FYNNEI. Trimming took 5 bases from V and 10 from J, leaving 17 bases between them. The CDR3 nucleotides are TGTGCCAGCAGTATGAAGCTATCAGGGGAGGAGCTGTTTTTT. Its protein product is CASSMKLSGEELFF. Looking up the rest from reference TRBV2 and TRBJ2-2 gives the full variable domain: EPEVTQTPSHQVTQMGQEVILRCVPISNHLYFYWYRQILGQKVEFLVSFYNNEISEKSEIFDDQFSVERPDGSNFTLKIRSTKLEDSAMYFCASSMKLSGEELFFGEGSRLTVL.

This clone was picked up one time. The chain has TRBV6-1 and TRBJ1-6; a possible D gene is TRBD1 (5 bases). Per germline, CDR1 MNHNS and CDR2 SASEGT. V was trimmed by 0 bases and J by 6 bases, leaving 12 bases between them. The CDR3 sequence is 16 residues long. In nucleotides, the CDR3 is TGTGCCAGCAGTGAAGCGGCGGGGGTCGGTAATTCACCCCTCCACTTT. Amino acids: CASSEAAGVGNSPLHF.

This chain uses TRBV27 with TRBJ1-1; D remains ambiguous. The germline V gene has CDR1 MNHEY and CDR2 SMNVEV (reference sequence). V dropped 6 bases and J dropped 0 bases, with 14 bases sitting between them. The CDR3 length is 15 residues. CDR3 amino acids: CASSQLQSMNTEAFF. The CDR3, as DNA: TGTGCCAGCAGCCAATTACAGTCCATGAACACTGAAGCTTTCTTT.

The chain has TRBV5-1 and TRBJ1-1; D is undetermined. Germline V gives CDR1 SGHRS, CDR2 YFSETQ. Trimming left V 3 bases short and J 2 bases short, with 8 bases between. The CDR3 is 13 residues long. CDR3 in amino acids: CASSSDKNTEAFF. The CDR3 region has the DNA TGCGCCAGCAGCTCCGACAAAAACACTGAAGCTTTCTTT.

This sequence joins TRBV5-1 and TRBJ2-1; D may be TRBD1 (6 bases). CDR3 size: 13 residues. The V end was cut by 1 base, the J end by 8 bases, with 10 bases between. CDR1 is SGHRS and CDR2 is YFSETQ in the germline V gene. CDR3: CASSLQGRYEQFF. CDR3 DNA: TGCGCCAGCAGCTTGCAGGGGCGTTATGAGCAGTTCTTC.

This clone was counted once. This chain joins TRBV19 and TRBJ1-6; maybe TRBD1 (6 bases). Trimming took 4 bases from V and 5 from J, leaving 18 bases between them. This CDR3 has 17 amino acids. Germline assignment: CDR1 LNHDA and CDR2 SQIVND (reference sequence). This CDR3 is CASSTVGGQLDNSPLHF. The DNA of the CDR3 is TGTGCCAGTAGTACCGTCGGGGGGCAACTGGATAATTCACCCCTCCACTTT.

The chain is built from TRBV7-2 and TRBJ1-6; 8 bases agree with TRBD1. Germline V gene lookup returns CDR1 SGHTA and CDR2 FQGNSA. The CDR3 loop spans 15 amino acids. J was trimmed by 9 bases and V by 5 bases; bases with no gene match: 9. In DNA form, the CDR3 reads TGTGCCAGCAGCCCGAGGACAGGGACCGGTTCACCCCTCCACTTT. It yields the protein CASSPRTGTGSPLHF.

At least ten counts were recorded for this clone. This CDR3 reads CASSQVGDSWSGATQYF. The CDR3 region has the DNA TGTGCCAGCAGCCAAGTCGGGGATTCATGGTCGGGTGCTACGCAGTATTTT. The rearrangement uses TRBV14 and TRBJ2-3; a weak D match, TRBD2 (5 bases). CDR1 and CDR2 from the germline V gene are SGHDN and FVKESK. V lost 1 base, J lost 8 bases, and 22 bases lay in between. This CDR3 is built from 17 residues. The variable domain in full, completed from reference TRBV14 and TRBJ2-3, reads EAGVTQFPSHSVIEKGQTVTLRCDPISGHDNLYWYRRVMGKEIKFLLHFVKESKQDESGMPNNRFLAERTGGTYSTLKVQPAELEDSGVYFCASSQVGDSWSGATQYFGPGTRLTVL.

Here the CDR3 reads CATSRDLYRRSHEQFF. For the CDR3, the DNA is TGTGCCACCAGCAGAGATCTTTACCGACGTAGCCATGAGCAGTTCTTC. The V and J genes are TRBV15 and TRBJ2-1; D unresolved. The CDR3 extends over 16 amino acids. Germline CDR1 is LNHNV and CDR2 is YYDKDF (reference sequence). V lost 0 bases and J lost 8, with 17 bases in between.